This TCR beta chain was identified during a study of blood T cells in healthy people across ages. Then a second PCR, running roughly 7 to 11 cycles, was carried out with a sample-barcoded 5' primer and a J-beta primer mix. A tag from a template-switch adaptor with 12 random nucleotides marked each cDNA molecule. Every sample returned 3 million or more CDR3-containing paired-end reads. TCRdb reprocessed the 5' RACE reads via MiXCR and lists one record per CDR3 protein. The table records fewer than 650,000 distinct CDR3 sequences, about 26% of them present only once. CDR3 length: 14 residues. V was trimmed by 6 bases and J by 7 bases, leaving 19 bases between them. Germline V lookup: CDR1 LGHDT, CDR2 YNNKEL (reference sequence). Healthy Caucasians from Russia aged about 6 to 100 served as donors. A single count supports this clonotype. These data are also associated with another study on T cells of mothers and their children. That source reports: Each mother yielded more than 9.5 million TCR beta CDR3 reads. Each child yielded some 3 million reads.

Sequencing was performed on blood. The chain combines TRBV3-1 with TRBJ2-7; TRBD1 or TRBD2 may be the D gene (5 bases each). The sequence came from a boy between 2 and 10 years old in good health. CDR3 protein: CASSIGTRMGEQYF. CDR3 DNA: TGTGCCAGCAGTATCGGGACCCGCATGGGAGAGCAGTACTTC.